The 17 T cell receptor beta chains given below trace back to one sample, sequenced in a study of read filtering for tumor transcriptome and immune sequencing. The library was built from around 400 ng RNA with molecular barcoded adaptors for alpha/delta and beta/gamma chains. TCRdb ran MiXCR on the reads and lists one entry per CDR3 protein. The sample includes some 140,000 distinct CDR3 sequences, less than 15% of them seen just once. Sequences were obtained from a population of CD138-negative cells sorted from bone marrow. The receptor source for this set is a donor at least 40 years old with multiple myeloma.

This clonotype appeared many times. This rearrangement joins TRBV6-5 to TRBJ2-5; 11 nucleotides match TRBD2. The CDR3 runs to 15 residues. The junction had 7 bases not matched to a gene; V was cut back by 7 bases and J by 3 bases. The germline V gene has CDR1 MNHEY and CDR2 SVGAGI. The CDR3 sequence is CASTLLAGVEETQYF. CDR3 coding DNA: TGTGCCAGCACCCTACTAGCGGGAGTGGAAGAGACCCAGTACTTC.

This clonotype turned up a few times. A much larger clone lies a single base off, so this may be a read error. The gene calls are TRBV15 and TRBJ1-5; 8 bases are shared with TRBD1. V shed 0 bases and J 4 bases; nucleotides not matched to a gene: 2. The germline gives CDR1 LNHNV, CDR2 YYDKDF (reference sequence). The CDR3 is made up of 15 amino acids. The CDR3 reads CATSRDTGGNQPQHF. CDR3 sequence (DNA): TGTGCCACCAGCAGAGATACAGGGGGGAATCAGCCCCAGCATTTT.

Many counts were recorded for this clonotype. The V and J genes are TRBV6-2 or TRBV6-3 and TRBJ2-1, with 10 positions matching TRBD2. The V and J ends lost 2 bases and 1 base, in that order; junction bases with no gene match: 8. The CDR3 has 18 residues. In germline, CDR1 is MNHEY, CDR2 SVGEGT. The CDR3 sequence is CASSYTSSGSPSYNEQFF. In DNA form, the CDR3 reads TGTGCCAGCAGTTACACCTCTAGCGGGAGTCCGTCCTACAATGAGCAGTTCTTC.

This clonotype was seen at least ten times. The chain joins TRBV4-3 to TRBJ2-1; 8 bases agree with TRBD2. The CDR3 is made up of 16 amino acids. CDR1 is LGHNA and CDR2 is YSLEER in the germline V gene. V shed 4 bases, J shed 6 bases, and the junction held 11 bases outside the gene matches. CDR3 bases: TGCGCCAGCAGCCCCCTCGGAGCGGGAGCTGGCAATGAGCAGTTCTTC. Protein product: CASSPLGAGAGNEQFF.

The sample holds many counts of this clonotype. One junction end does not reproduce the germline sequence, and a read error may be involved. This rearrangement joins TRBV7-9 to TRBJ2-1; D gene ambiguous. CDR1 and CDR2 from the germline V gene are SEHNR and FQNEAQ (reference sequence). This CDR3 spans 17 amino acids. For the CDR3, the DNA is TGTGCCGGCAGCGCCCTTGTGACCGGAGTAGGCTACAATGAGCAGTTCTTC. As protein: CAGSALVTGVGYNEQFF.

This clonotype was found many times. The V call is TRBV12-3 or TRBV12-4, the J call TRBJ2-2; no reliable D call. The CDR3 consists of 12 residues. The germline V and J ends were trimmed by 7 bases and 6 bases, with 9 bases remaining between them. This chain's CDR3 is CASNRAAGELFF. The CDR3 DNA sequence: TGTGCCAGCAACCGGGCCGCCGGGGAGCTGTTTTTT.

In this sample, this clonotype turned up many times. The chain carries TRBV20-1 and TRBJ2-6; the D is unclear. The V gene's germline CDR1 is DFQATT and CDR2 SNEGSKA (reference sequence). Trimming pared 6 bases from V and 0 bases from J, leaving 12 bases between. The CDR3 totals 15 residues. The CDR3 sequence: CSALEFSSGANVLTF. DNA for the CDR3: TGCAGTGCCCTAGAGTTCAGCTCTGGGGCCAACGTCCTGACTTTC.

This clonotype was counted ten times or more. The CDR3 sequence: CASSPPVSSGTTLYNEQFF. As DNA, the CDR3 is TGTGCCAGCTCACCCCCTGTTTCTAGCGGGACCACCTTATACAATGAGCAGTTCTTC. The rearrangement uses TRBV18 and TRBJ2-1; 9 bases align to TRBD2. Trimming at V came to 3 bases and at J to 4 bases, leaving 16 bases not matched to a gene. Germline V gene sequence: CDR1 KGHSH, CDR2 LQKENI. This CDR3 has 19 residues. The whole variable domain, filled in from reference TRBV18 and TRBJ2-1, reads NAGVMQNPRHLVRRRGQEARLRCSPMKGHSHVYWYRQLPEEGLKFMVYLQKENIIDESGMPKERFSAEFPKEGPSILRIQQVVRGDSAAYFCASSPPVSSGTTLYNEQFFGPGTRLTVL.

This clonotype has a count of ten or more. The chain uses TRBV19 and TRBJ2-7, with 7 bases aligning to TRBD1. Germline V CDR1 and CDR2: LNHDA, SQIVND (reference sequence). CDR3 length: 15 amino acids. V shed 4 bases and J 3 bases; nucleotides not matched to a gene: 9. The CDR3 protein is CASSTTGTADYEQYF. For the CDR3, the DNA is TGTGCCAGTAGTACGACCGGGACAGCTGACTACGAGCAGTACTTC.

At least ten counts were recorded for this clonotype. This chain uses TRBV4-1 with TRBJ2-2; D unclear. Germline-derived CDR1 and CDR2 are MGHRA and YSYEKL. The CDR3 totals 17 residues. V was cut by 0 bases and J by 2 bases, with 13 bases left in between. In DNA form, the CDR3 reads TGCGCCAGCAGCCAAGATAGGGCCTTTAGCAACACCGGGGAGCTGTTTTTT. Its protein is CASSQDRAFSNTGELFF.

This clonotype has ten or more counts. V usage is TRBV4-3 and J usage is TRBJ2-2; D is perhaps TRBD2 (6 bases). V was shortened by 1 base and J by 7 bases, with 13 bases between the two germline ends. The germline V gene encodes CDR1 LGHNA and CDR2 YSLEER. The CDR3 sequence is 15 residues long. The CDR3 DNA follows: TGCGCCAGCAGCCAAGCTGCGGGAAAGGTCGGGGAGCTGTTTTTT. Translation: CASSQAAGKVGELFF.

This clonotype was seen more than once but under ten times. The chain couples TRBV7-7 to TRBJ2-1; 7 positions agree with TRBD1. Unmatched junction bases numbered 8, after V lost 5 bases and J lost 4 bases. Looked up from germline, CDR1 is SSHAT and CDR2 is FNYEAQ (reference sequence). This CDR3 has 15 amino acids. The CDR3: CASSRDSGGYNEQFF. The CDR3 coding sequence is TGTGCCAGCAGCCGGGACAGCGGAGGTTACAATGAGCAGTTCTTC. The whole variable domain, filled in from reference TRBV7-7 and TRBJ2-1, reads GAGVSQSPRYKVTKRGQDVTLRCDPISSHATLYWYQQALGQGPEFLTYFNYEAQPDKSGLPSDRFSAERPEGSISTLTIQRTEQRDSAMYRCASSRDSGGYNEQFFGPGTRLTVL.

In its sample, this clonotype was seen many times. The chain is built from TRBV3-1 and TRBJ1-6; D gene unclear. The V end lost 6 bases, the J end lost 8 bases, and 14 bases lay between the germline ends. Looked up from germline, CDR1 is LGHDT and CDR2 is YNNKEL (reference sequence). The CDR3 runs to 14 residues. CDR3 region: CASRSLVSDSPLHF. The CDR3 DNA reads TGTGCCAGCAGGAGCCTGGTCTCGGATTCACCCCTCCACTTT.

This clonotype was observed at least ten times. This rearrangement joins TRBV19 to TRBJ1-1; D unclear. CDR1 is LNHDA, CDR2 SQIVND, per germline (reference sequence). The CDR3 covers 13 residues. Trimming removed 1 base at V and 1 base at J, with 4 bases between. As DNA, the CDR3 is TGTGCCAGTAGTATAGTTAGGAACACTGAAGCTTTCTTT. Protein: CASSIVRNTEAFF.

The chain has TRBV19 and TRBJ2-7, with a possible D match to TRBD2 (6 bases). The CDR3 runs 11 residues. From germline, CDR1 is LNHDA and CDR2 SQIVND (reference sequence). The V and J ends lost 1 base and 9 bases respectively, with 7 bases between them. CDR3 in amino acids: CASSIAGVQYF. For the CDR3, the DNA is TGTGCCAGTAGTATAGCGGGAGTGCAGTACTTC.

This clonotype was seen many times. The gene calls are TRBV13 and TRBJ2-1; no clear D. The germline V gene encodes CDR1 PRHDT and CDR2 FYEKMQ (reference sequence). CDR3 length equals 13 residues. The V and J ends lost 3 bases and 6 bases respectively, with 9 bases between them. The CDR3: CASSFWVSNEQFF. In DNA, the CDR3 is TGTGCCAGCAGCTTTTGGGTATCCAATGAGCAGTTCTTC. Together with reference TRBV13 and TRBJ2-1, the CDR3 gives the full variable domain: AAGVIQSPRHLIKEKRETATLKCYPIPRHDTVYWYQQGPGQDPQFLISFYEKMQSDKGSIPDRFSAQQFSDYHSELNMSSLELGDSALYFCASSFWVSNEQFFGPGTRLTVL.

This clonotype was found many times. The CDR3 coding sequence is TGTGCCAGCAGCCGAGAGCTACGTAGGGAGACCCAGTACTTC. Protein: CASSRELRRETQYF. V is TRBV12-3 or TRBV12-4 and J is TRBJ2-5; D unresolved. Trimming removed 6 bases at V and 5 bases at J, with 16 bases between. The CDR3 loop spans 14 amino acids.